By share, the clone carrying this TCR beta chain ranks as medium-sized. Its cognate antigen is unknown. This entry belongs to a study of spatial heterogeneity in lung cancer. Findings and limits, study-wide: Expanded alpha and beta TCR counts within tumors tracked tumor mutation counts.

The V and J ends lost 0 bases and 6 bases respectively, with 18 bases between them. CDR1 is DFQATT, CDR2 SNEGSKA, per germline (reference sequence). The CDR3 is made up of 16 amino acids. TCRdb reprocessed the 5' RACE reads via MiXCR and lists one record per CDR3 protein. This repertoire shows 3,500 to 4,000 distinct CDR3 sequences, roughly 5% found once; its top ten account for over 13%. Time point given: sample taken at primary tumor resection. Whole RNA was taken from tumor, nontumor lung or frozen PBMC; it was then sequenced unsorted. The receptor's source is a female donor with early-stage non-small cell lung cancer. The chain uses TRBV20-1 and TRBJ1-5; D perhaps matches TRBD1 (5 bases). The starting material was lung tumor tissue, obtained at surgery. CDR3 sequence: CSARDMGNQGGQPQHF. The CDR3 nucleotides are TGCAGTGCTAGAGATATGGGGAACCAGGGAGGTCAGCCCCAGCATTTT.